This T cell receptor (beta chain) derives from a study of blood T cell repertoires in COVID-19 (dated by TCRdb to 2020 to 2022). Regarding the study in general: Collaborator samples came from the United States, Italy and Spain and covered acute and convalescent phases of COVID-19. The prospective study material was composed of cDNA or gDNA derived from T cells, B-cell-depleted T cells, or PBMCs. The dataset comprised deeply sampled blood TCRbeta repertoires from subjects exposed to, actively infected with, or recovered from COVID-19. The repertoires were released in a freely available public database intended as a resource for research on the immune response to SARS-CoV-2. The samples were drawn from the first 160 participants of the ongoing ImmuneRACE study and from 1,254 subjects provided by 6 global collaborators. The sample metadata nearly always contained a de-identified subject ID, COVID-19 status, age in years and sex. Where available, HLA class I and class II types were taken from metadata supplied by the sample provider and were not determined by assay-based typing. Broader findings and caveats from the paper: Clinical and demographic metadata were provided uncurated, with the amount varying by source and participant.

A note on this clone: It has no known antigen specificity. Base qualities are not at hand, and no much larger clone is one base apart.

Enrolling through a virtual design, the prospective study's participants ranged in age from roughly 18 to 100 years and lived across roughly 24 United States geographic areas. To assign participants to cohorts, the prospective study relied on clinical history that participants themselves reported in a screening survey and a study questionnaire. Exposed participants had been in contact with someone with a PCR-confirmed or clinician-diagnosed COVID-19 case within 2 weeks of study entry. In the prospective study, mobile phlebotomists collected whole blood, serum and a nasopharyngeal or oropharyngeal swab from each participant. Participants in the prospective study had the option to provide additional blood draws and questionnaires over a roughly two-month period. Before DNA extraction, blood samples from the prospective study were shipped at room temperature or frozen. TCRbeta CDR3 regions were amplified from genomic DNA by means of the immunoSEQ Assay, a bias-controlled multiplex PCR. As for how the authors treated the data: The number of nucleated cells in each sample was estimated by amplification of reference gene primers within the assay. To quantify the absolute abundance of each unique TCRbeta CDR3 rearrangement, sequence reads were collapsed and filtered. For each sample, productive Simpson clonality was calculated as the square root of Simpson's diversity index over productive rearrangements. This is the immuneACCESS table as TCRdb keeps it, with only in-frame sequences that have V and J called. A part of the clones is gone; compared with another copy, unresolved V genes explain less than half, and the rest is unexplained. The V and J calls and clone size are taken from that table; D and trimming were inferred from the DNA. The sample table contains around 240,000 clones; only one count was recorded for 70% to 90% of them. 0.87% of the sample comes from the top ten.

What was sequenced was PBMCs or T cells enriched from blood (not recorded which). The receptor was isolated from a man aged 45-60 years who had been exposed to COVID-19.

CDR3 region: CASSRDFPPLHF. The DNA sequence is given as TGTGCCAGCAGCAGGGACTTCCCACCCCTCCACTTT. Here the chain combines TRBV12-3 or TRBV12-4 and TRBJ1-6; possibly the D gene is TRBD1, per 5 matching bases. The CDR3 spans 12 residues, from the cysteine through the phenylalanine. Only the CDR3 DNA is retained, 36 bases long and in frame from the first base. V is clipped by 6 bases and J by 11 bases, and the sequence between their germline boundaries is 11 bases long.